Here is one TCR beta chain with its context. What it recognizes is unknown. Here immunoSEQ multiplex PCR was the method, and the copy in TCRdb shows in-frame clones only, minus some. Of roughly 110,000 clones detected, 87% appear once; the ten largest clones hold around 5%. Trimming removed 6 bases from V and 6 bases from J, with 2 bases in between. CDR1 and CDR2 from the germline V gene are DFQATT and SNEGSKA (reference sequence). This CDR3 spans 8 amino acids. The sample belongs to a study of T cell responses to AZD1222 COVID-19 vaccine. Overall study results and limits: It should be noted that donors were predominantly white British and more often female, and clonal diversity was possibly underestimated. Of spike-specific TCRs, nearly half reportedly target regions left unmutated in variants. CD4 TCRs associated with vaccination spanned spike, dominating at 160-218 and 743-854.

The sequences come from peripheral blood, collected 28 days after the second AZD1222 dose. This chain uses TRBV20-1 with TRBJ1-2; D is undetermined. The clonotype was recovered from an adult who received the AZD1222 COVID-19 vaccine. The DNA of the CDR3 is TGCAGTGCGCATGGCTACACCTTC. Amino acid sequence: CSAHGYTF.